This TCR beta chain emerged from a study of T-cell reconstitution after alpha-beta-depleted transplantation in children. This CDR3 region has 12 residues. Germline CDR1 MDHEN, CDR2 SYDVKM. The germline V and J ends were trimmed by 3 bases and 4 bases, with 3 bases remaining between them. Study outcomes and limitations: The main origin of T-cell counts and diversity one year after transplant was newly produced T cells. Some patients owed their high day-60 TCRbeta diversity to surviving recipient T cells and thymic progenitors. Several hundred expanded graft clones reportedly were the source of alpha-beta T cells about two months after transplant.

Unique molecular identifiers were used to barcode this TCRbeta library. TCRdb analysed the PCR reads with MiXCR anew, one entry per CDR3 protein. This table holds some 350,000 distinct CDR3 sequences, 16% found once. This clonotype was seen a few times. Its matching antigen is unknown. The source is a male patient aged 2 to 9 who had a stem cell transplant for acute lymphoblastic leukemia, so the T cells may come from the graft donor. The source was PBMCs, mostly from graft donor cells, collected 360 days after TCRalphabeta/CD19-depleted stem cell transplant. The genes are TRBV28 and TRBJ1-4; no clear D gene. CDR3 sequence (DNA): TGTGCCAGCAGTTTTTATAATGAAAAACTGTTTTTT. It specifies CASSFYNEKLFF.